The 15 T cell receptor beta chains given below trace back to one sample, sequenced in a study of T cells in Graves' hyperthyroidism and ophthalmopathy. Amplification of TCR beta CDR3 regions used RNA as the template. Initially, a first-round RT-PCR of the TCR CDR3 employed the HTBI primer set. MiXCR, run by TCRdb on the multiplex PCR reads, gives a single entry per CDR3 protein. This sample has roughly 420,000 distinct CDR3 sequences, with about 13% found just once. Input material: blood. The receptors shown here come from a woman aged 18-30 years with Graves' hyperthyroidism.

This clonotype was seen repeatedly, ten times or more. The chain couples TRBV18 to TRBJ1-1; D remains unclear. CDR1 is KGHSH, CDR2 LQKENI, per germline. Between the trimmed V and J ends, which lost 1 base and 1 base, there was a span of 7 bases. The CDR3 contains 14 residues. CDR3 sequence (DNA): TGTGCCAGCTCACCACTGAGTTCGAACACTGAAGCTTTCTTT. This codes for CASSPLSSNTEAFF. Variable domain in full (rest from reference TRBV18 and TRBJ1-1): NAGVMQNPRHLVRRRGQEARLRCSPMKGHSHVYWYRQLPEEGLKFMVYLQKENIIDESGMPKERFSAEFPKEGPSILRIQQVVRGDSAAYFCASSPLSSNTEAFFGQGTRLTVV.

The rearrangement links TRBV5-5 to TRBJ1-2, with a weak D call TRBD1 (5 bases). Germline V CDR1 and CDR2: SGHKS, YYEKEE (reference sequence). The CDR3 is 14 residues long. Between the trimmed V and J ends, which lost 4 bases and 5 bases, there was a span of 15 bases. Written as DNA, the CDR3 is TGTGCCAGCAGCCATTACGACAGCAAATATGGCTACACCTTC. Translating gives CASSHYDSKYGYTF.

Ten or more counts support this clonotype. The CDR3 region is CATSSGLGTGELFF. The DNA of the CDR3 is TGTGCCACCTCTTCGGGGCTCGGAACCGGGGAGCTGTTTTTT. The V call is TRBV12-3 or TRBV12-4, the J call TRBJ2-2, with D perhaps given as TRBD1 or TRBD2 (5 bases each). Trimming took off 10 bases at V and 5 bases at J, with 17 bases between the two ends. This CDR3 has 14 residues.

The J gene is TRBJ2-2, the V gene TRBV18, with a possible D match to TRBD2 (6 bases). Germline-derived CDR1 and CDR2 are KGHSH and LQKENI. This CDR3 region has 17 residues. Trimming pared 3 bases from V and 2 bases from J, leaving 16 bases between. The CDR3 loop reads CASSPGTLSPNTGELFF. CDR3 nucleotides: TGTGCCAGCTCACCCGGGACTCTGAGCCCCAACACCGGGGAGCTGTTTTTT.

This clonotype was detected ten times or more. V is TRBV7-9 and J is TRBJ2-3; 7 bases match TRBD2. Germline CDR1 reads SEHNR; CDR2 reads FQNEAQ (reference sequence). The length of the CDR3 is 17 residues. With V trimmed by 5 bases and J by 0 bases, 11 bases remained unmatched. Written as DNA, the CDR3 is TGTGCCAGCAGCCGTACAGCCGGGGAGGGGAGCACAGATACGCAGTATTTT. It is translated as CASSRTAGEGSTDTQYF.

At least ten counts were recorded for this clonotype. V is TRBV6-6 and J is TRBJ1-3; no clear D gene. CDR3 length: 13 amino acids. Between the trimmed V and J ends, which lost 2 bases and 5 bases, there was a span of 7 bases. The germline gives CDR1 MNHNY, CDR2 SVGAGI (reference sequence). CDR3 amino acids: CASSYTHRNTIYF. The DNA of the CDR3 is TGTGCCAGCAGTTACACACACCGAAACACCATATATTTT.

This clonotype was seen at least ten times. The J gene is TRBJ2-1, the V gene TRBV28, with D perhaps matching TRBD1 or TRBD2 (5 bases each). Per germline, CDR1 MDHEN and CDR2 SYDVKM. Trimming left V 8 bases short and J 8 bases short, with 25 bases between. This CDR3 comprises 16 residues. CDR3 coding DNA: TGTGCCAGCCATTCCGGGACGAACACAAAACCGGATGAGCAGTTCTTC. It translates to CASHSGTNTKPDEQFF.

This clonotype was seen repeatedly, ten times or more. The gene calls are TRBV6-1 and TRBJ2-2; 9 nucleotides align to TRBD1. V lost 3 bases and J lost 8; bases outside the gene matches: 7. Germline V gene data show CDR1 as MNHNS and CDR2 as SASEGT. The CDR3 is made up of 15 amino acids. Here the CDR3 DNA reads TGTGCCAGCAGTGATGGGACAGGGTCGGCAGGGGAGCTGTTTTTT. Translated: CASSDGTGSAGELFF.

In regard to this clonotype: One junction end disagrees with the germline gene, perhaps due to a read error. CDR3 sequence (DNA): TGCAGTGCTCACCCCCCGGGGCTAGCGGGAGAGGCCCAGTACTTC. It codes for CSAHPPGLAGEAQYF. The rearrangement uses TRBV20-1 and TRBJ2-5, with 10 nucleotides matching TRBD2. The CDR3 loop spans 15 amino acids. Looked up from germline, CDR1 is DFQATT and CDR2 is SNEGSKA (reference sequence).

The CDR3 DNA reads as TGTGCCAGCAGCTTAGCAAGTGGGGCCACTGAAGCTTTCTTT. This gives the protein CASSLASGATEAFF. The chain recombines TRBV7-9 with TRBJ1-1; tentatively, D is TRBD1 (5 bases). The ends were cut back, 0 bases at V and 4 bases at J, with 9 bases in the middle. The CDR3 loop spans 14 amino acids. The germline V gene has CDR1 SEHNR and CDR2 FQNEAQ (reference sequence).

Regarding this clonotype: Possible read error: a much larger clone is one base away. The chain links TRBV7-2 to TRBJ2-1; 11 nucleotides align to TRBD2. V lost 5 bases and J lost 4; bases outside the gene matches: 7. Per the germline V gene, CDR1 is SGHTA and CDR2 is FQGNSA. The CDR3 totals 16 residues. DNA for the CDR3: TGTACCAGCAGCCCTAAAGGGACTAGCGGATACAATGAGCAGTTCTTC. It codes for CTSSPKGTSGYNEQFF.

The genes are TRBV19 and TRBJ1-2, with 11 bases that match TRBD1. CDR3 length equals 14 residues. The germline V gene encodes CDR1 LNHDA and CDR2 SQIVND (reference sequence). V gave up 8 bases and J gave up 4 bases; unmatched junction bases: 6. CDR3 DNA sequence: TGTGCCAGTCTGGACAGGGGGCGAGGCTATGGCTACACCTTC. It translates to CASLDRGRGYGYTF.

This clonotype appeared many times. This rearrangement joins TRBV9 to TRBJ1-3; 7 bases align to TRBD1. The CDR3 sequence is 19 residues long. The germline CDR1 and CDR2 sequences are SGDLS and YYNGEE. After removal of 3 bases from V and 1 base from J, the junction contained 16 bases not matched to a gene. The CDR3 spells CASSGPGQPYRDSGNTIYF. DNA of the CDR3: TGTGCCAGCAGCGGGCCGGGACAGCCTTATCGGGATTCTGGAAACACCATATATTTT.

This clonotype was recorded many times. The chain joins TRBV28 to TRBJ1-5; D may be TRBD1 (5 bases). The CDR3 has 16 amino acids. Between the trimmed V and J ends, which lost 3 bases and 3 bases, there was a span of 15 bases. The germline gives CDR1 MDHEN, CDR2 SYDVKM. CDR3 amino acids: CASSFPGPTNNQPQHF. The CDR3 DNA reads TGTGCCAGCAGTTTCCCGGGACCTACTAACAATCAGCCCCAGCATTTT.

The chain employs TRBV7-8 and TRBJ1-5; a weak D match, TRBD1 (6 bases). Between the trimmed V and J ends, which lost 1 base and 3 bases, there was a span of 13 bases. The CDR3 extends over 16 amino acids. Germline loops: CDR1 SGHVS, CDR2 FQNEAQ. The CDR3 region is CASSLGARGPNQPQHF. The CDR3 region has the DNA TGTGCCAGCAGCTTAGGGGCCAGGGGACCCAATCAGCCCCAGCATTTT.